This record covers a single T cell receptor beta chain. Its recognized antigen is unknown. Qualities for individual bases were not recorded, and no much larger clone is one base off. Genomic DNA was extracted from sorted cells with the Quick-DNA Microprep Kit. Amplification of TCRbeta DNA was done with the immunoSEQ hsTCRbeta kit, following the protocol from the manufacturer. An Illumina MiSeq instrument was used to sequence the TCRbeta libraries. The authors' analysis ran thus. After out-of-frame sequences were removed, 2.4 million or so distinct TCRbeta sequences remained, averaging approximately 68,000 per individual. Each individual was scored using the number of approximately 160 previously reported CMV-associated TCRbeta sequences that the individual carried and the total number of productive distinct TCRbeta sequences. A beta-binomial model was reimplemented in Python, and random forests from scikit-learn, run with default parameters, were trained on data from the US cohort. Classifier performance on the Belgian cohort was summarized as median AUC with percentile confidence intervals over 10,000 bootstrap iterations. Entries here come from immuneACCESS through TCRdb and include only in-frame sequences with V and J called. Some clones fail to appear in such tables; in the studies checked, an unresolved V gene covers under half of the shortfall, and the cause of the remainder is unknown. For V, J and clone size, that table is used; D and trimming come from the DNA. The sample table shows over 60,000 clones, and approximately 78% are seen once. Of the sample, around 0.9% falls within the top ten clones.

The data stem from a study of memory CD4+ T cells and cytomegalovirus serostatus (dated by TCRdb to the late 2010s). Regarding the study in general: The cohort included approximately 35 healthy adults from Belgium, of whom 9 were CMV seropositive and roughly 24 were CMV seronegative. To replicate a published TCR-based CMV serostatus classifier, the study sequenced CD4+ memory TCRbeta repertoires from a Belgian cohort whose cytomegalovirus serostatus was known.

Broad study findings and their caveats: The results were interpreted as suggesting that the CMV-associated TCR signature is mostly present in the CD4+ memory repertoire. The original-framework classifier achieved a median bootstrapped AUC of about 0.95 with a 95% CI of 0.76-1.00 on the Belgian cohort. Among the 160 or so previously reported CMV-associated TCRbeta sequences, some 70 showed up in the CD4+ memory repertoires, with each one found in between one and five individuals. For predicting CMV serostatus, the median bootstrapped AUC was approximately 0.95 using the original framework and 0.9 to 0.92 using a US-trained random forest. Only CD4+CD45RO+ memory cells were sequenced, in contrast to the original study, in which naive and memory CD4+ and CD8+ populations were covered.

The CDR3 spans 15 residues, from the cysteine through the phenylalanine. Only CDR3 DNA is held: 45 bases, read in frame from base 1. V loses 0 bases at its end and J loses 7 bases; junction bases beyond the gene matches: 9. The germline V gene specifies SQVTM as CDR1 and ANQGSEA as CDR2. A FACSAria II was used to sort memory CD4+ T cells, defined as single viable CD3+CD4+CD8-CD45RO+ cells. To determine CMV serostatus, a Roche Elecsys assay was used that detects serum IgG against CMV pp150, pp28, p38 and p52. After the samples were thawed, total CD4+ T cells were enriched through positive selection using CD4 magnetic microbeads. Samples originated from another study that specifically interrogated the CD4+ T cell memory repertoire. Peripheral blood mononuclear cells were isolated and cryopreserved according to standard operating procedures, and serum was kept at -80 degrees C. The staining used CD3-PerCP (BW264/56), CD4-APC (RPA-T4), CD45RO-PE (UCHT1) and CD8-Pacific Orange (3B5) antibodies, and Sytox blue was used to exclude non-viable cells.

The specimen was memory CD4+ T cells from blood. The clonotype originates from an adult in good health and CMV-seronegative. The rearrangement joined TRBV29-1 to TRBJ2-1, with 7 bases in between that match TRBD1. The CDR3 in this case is CSVEEGWAGGNEQFF. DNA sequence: TGCAGCGTTGAAGAGGGGTGGGCAGGGGGTAATGAGCAGTTCTTC.